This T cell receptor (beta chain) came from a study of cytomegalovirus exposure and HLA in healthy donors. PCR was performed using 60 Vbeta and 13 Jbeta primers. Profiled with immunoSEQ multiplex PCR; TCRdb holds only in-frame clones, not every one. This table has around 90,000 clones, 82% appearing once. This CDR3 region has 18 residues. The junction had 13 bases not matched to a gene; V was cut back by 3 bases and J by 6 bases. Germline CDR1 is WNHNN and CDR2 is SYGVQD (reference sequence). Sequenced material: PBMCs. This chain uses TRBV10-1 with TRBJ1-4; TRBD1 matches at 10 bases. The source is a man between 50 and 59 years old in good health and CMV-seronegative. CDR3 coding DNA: TGCGCCAGCAGTGAATCAACATTGGGGACAGGGGACTATGAAAAACTGTTTTTT. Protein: CASSESTLGTGDYEKLFF.